This T cell receptor (beta chain) emerged from a study of T cell responses to AZD1222 COVID-19 vaccine. V lost 5 bases and J 3 bases, leaving 16 bases between the germline ends. The germline gives CDR1 MNHEY, CDR2 SVGAGI. This CDR3 contains 15 residues. The sample holds one count of this clone. Its antigen is as yet unknown. Points from the study as a whole: There were vaccine-associated CD4 TCRs across spike, dominant at 160-218 and 743-854. Close to half of spike-specific TCRs reportedly recognize unmutated variant regions. The number of AZD1222 recipients seropositive at baseline was only five or six.

The table came from immunoSEQ multiplex PCR; TCRdb's copy has only in-frame clones and leaves some out. The profile shows about 45,000 clones, roughly 80% of them singletons. The source is an adult in good health. Sample: peripheral blood, taken on day 0 of AZD1222 vaccination. The genes are TRBV6-5 and TRBJ1-2; possible D gene TRBD1, 5 bases. In DNA form, the CDR3 reads TGTGCCAGCAGTCCCTGGGACGGGCTCTACTATGGCTACACCTTC. Translating gives CASSPWDGLYYGYTF.